This TCR beta chain was identified in a study of cytomegalovirus exposure and HLA in healthy donors. Findings and caveats of the study: For most TCR beta V segments, an earlier analysis put the productive rate at about 87% or about 30% of the time. There were some public TCRs occurring in many donors, but most TCR sequences were rare.

Trimming cost V 1 base and J 2 bases, with 10 bases left between them. The CDR3 runs 15 residues. From germline, CDR1 is MNHEY and CDR2 SVGAGI. The table lists this clone with a few counts. Its matching antigen is unknown. 13 Jbeta primers and 60 Vbeta primers were used for the PCR. Sequencing was performed with immunoSEQ multiplex PCR; in TCRdb, only in-frame clones are kept and a portion is missing. Here the sample spans about 160,000 clones, about two thirds being singletons. This clonotype originated in a woman aged 25 to 39 in good health and CMV-seronegative. The sequenced material came from PBMCs. This sequence joins TRBV6-5 and TRBJ2-3; possibly TRBD2 for D (6 bases). The CDR3 DNA reads as TGTGCCAGCAGTTACTTCGGGAGAGACACAGATACGCAGTATTTT. Amino acids: CASSYFGRDTDTQYF.